This T cell receptor (beta chain) appears in the sequencing data of a study of blood T cells in healthy people across ages. Study-wide findings and caveats: For the donors, CMV status was unknown and possibly confounded expanded clonotype changes. Across samples, TCR beta diversity tracked strongly with naive T cell percentage.

Extraction yielded at least 6 micrograms of total RNA per sample. A remark on this clonotype: Its antigen is currently unknown.

For the second PCR, which ran for about 6 to 11 cycles, a sample-barcoded 5' primer and a J-beta primer mix were used. Tagging of each cDNA molecule was performed by a template-switch adaptor with 12 random nucleotides. TCRdb fed the 5' RACE reads into MiXCR, producing one record per CDR3 protein. The table records about 830,000 distinct CDR3 sequences, less than 80% of them present only once. Material for sequencing was blood. The sequence came from a man under 40 in good health.

The CDR3: CASSAGRFGYTF. As DNA, the CDR3 is TGTGCCAGCAGCGCAGGACGCTTTGGCTACACCTTC. This chain links TRBV9 with TRBJ1-2; D is unclear. The CDR3 covers 12 residues. The germline gives CDR1 SGDLS, CDR2 YYNGEE. V gave up 3 bases and J gave up 7 bases, with 10 bases separating them.